This entry concerns a single T cell receptor beta chain. These data originate in a study of cytomegalovirus exposure and HLA in healthy donors. V lost 5 bases and J lost 2; bases outside the gene matches: 6. The CDR3 consists of 16 residues. The germline V gene has CDR1 SGHTA and CDR2 FQGNSA. The PCR employed 60 Vbeta primers together with 13 Jbeta primers. Method: immunoSEQ multiplex PCR; TCRdb's copy keeps in-frame clones and lacks some. The repertoire has 150,000 to 180,000 clones, roughly 77% of them found once; the top ten carry 7.5% to 9%. This chain joins TRBV7-2 and TRBJ1-4; TRBD1 matches 9 bases. The sample consisted of PBMCs. The TCR originated in a man between 25 and 39 years old in good health and CMV-seropositive. CDR3 sequence reads: CASSRDRARTNEKLFF. The DNA for the CDR3 is TGTGCCAGCAGCCGGGACAGGGCTAGGACTAATGAAAAACTGTTTTTT.